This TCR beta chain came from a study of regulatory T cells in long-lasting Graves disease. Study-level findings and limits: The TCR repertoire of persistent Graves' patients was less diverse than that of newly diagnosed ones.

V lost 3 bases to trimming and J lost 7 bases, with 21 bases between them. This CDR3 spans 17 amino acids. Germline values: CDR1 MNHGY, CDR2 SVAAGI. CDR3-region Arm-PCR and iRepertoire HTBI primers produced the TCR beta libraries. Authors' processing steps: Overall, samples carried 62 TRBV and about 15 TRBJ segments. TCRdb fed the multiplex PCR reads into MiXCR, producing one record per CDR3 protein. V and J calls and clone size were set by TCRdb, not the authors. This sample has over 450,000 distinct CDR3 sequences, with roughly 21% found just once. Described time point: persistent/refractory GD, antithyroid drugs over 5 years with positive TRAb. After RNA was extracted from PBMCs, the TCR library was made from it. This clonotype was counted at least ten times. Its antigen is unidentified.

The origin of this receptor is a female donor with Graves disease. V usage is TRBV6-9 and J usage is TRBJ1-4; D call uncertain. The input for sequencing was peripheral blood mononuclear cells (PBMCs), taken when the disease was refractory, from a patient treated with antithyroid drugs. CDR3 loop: CASSYRFSEGWSEKLFF. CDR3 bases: TGTGCCAGCAGTTACCGGTTCTCAGAAGGATGGAGTGAAAAACTGTTTTTT.